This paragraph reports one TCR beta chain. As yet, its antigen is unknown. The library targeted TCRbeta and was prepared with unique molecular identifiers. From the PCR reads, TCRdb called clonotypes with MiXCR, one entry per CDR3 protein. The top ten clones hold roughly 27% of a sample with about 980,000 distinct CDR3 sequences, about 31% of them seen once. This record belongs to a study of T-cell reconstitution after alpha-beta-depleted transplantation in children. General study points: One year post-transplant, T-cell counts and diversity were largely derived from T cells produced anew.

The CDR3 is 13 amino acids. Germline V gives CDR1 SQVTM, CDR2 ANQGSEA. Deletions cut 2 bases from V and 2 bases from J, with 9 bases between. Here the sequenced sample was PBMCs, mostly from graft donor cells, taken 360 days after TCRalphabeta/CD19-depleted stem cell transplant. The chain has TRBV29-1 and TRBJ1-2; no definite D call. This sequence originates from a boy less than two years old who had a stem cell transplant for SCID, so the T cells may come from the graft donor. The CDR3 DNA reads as TGCAGCGTTGAACCTGAAGGGAACTATGGCTACACCTTC. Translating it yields CSVEPEGNYGYTF.